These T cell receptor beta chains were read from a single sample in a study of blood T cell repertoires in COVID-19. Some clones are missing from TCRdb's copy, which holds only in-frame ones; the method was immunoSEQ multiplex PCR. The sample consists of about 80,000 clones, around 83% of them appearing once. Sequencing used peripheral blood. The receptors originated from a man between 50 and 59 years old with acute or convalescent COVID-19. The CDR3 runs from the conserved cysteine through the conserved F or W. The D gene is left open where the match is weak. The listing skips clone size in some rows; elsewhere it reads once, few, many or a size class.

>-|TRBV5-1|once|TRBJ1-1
CASSRVNTEAFF
TGCGCCAGCAGTCGTGTGAACACTGAAGCTTTCTTT
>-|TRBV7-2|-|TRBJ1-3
CASSLASGNTIYF
TGTGCCAGCAGCTTGGCATCTGGAAACACCATATATTTT
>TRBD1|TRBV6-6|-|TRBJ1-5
CASSPTGVNQPQHF
TGTGCCAGCAGCCCCACAGGGGTGAATCAGCCCCAGCATTTT
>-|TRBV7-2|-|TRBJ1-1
CASSTDPSTEAFF
TGTGCCAGCAGCACAGACCCGAGCACTGAAGCTTTCTTT
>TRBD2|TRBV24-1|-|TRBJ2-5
CATSDWTSGGQYQETQYF
TGTGCCACCAGTGACTGGACTAGCGGGGGACAGTACCAAGAGACCCAGTACTTC
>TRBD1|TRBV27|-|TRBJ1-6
CASSRGTGGDYNSPLHF
TGTGCCAGCAGCCGAGGGACAGGAGGAGATTATAATTCACCCCTCCACTTT
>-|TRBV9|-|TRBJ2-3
CASSVGPGTDTQYF
TGTGCCAGCAGCGTAGGGCCGGGTACAGATACGCAGTATTTT
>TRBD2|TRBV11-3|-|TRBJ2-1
CASSTPSGTRHNEQFF
TGTGCCAGCAGCACTCCGTCCGGGACTAGACACAATGAGCAGTTCTTC
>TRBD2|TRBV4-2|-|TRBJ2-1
CASSQESSGGAVSYNEQFF
TGTGCCAGCAGCCAAGAATCCAGCGGGGGGGCCGTATCCTACAATGAGCAGTTCTTC
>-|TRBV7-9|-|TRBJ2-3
CASGQVSTDTQYF
TGTGCCAGCGGGCAGGTGAGCACAGATACGCAGTATTTT
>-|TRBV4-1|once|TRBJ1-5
CASSQGNRALSNQPQHF
TGCGCCAGCAGCCAAGGTAACAGGGCCCTTAGCAATCAGCCCCAGCATTTT
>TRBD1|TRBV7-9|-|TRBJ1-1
CASSLYQTGGTEAFF
TGTGCCAGCAGCTTATACCAGACAGGGGGCACTGAAGCTTTCTTT
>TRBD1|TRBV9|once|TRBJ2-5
CASSPHRGMETQYF
TGTGCCAGCAGCCCTCACAGGGGGATGGAGACCCAGTACTTC
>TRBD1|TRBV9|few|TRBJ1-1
CASSVGPGGMTEAFF
TGTGCCAGCAGCGTGGGGCCAGGGGGGATGACTGAAGCTTTCTTT
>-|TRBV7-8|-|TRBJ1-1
CASSYPPQGWDTEAFF
TGTGCCAGCAGCTACCCTCCCCAGGGATGGGACACTGAAGCTTTCTTT
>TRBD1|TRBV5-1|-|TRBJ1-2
CASSLAPGGDYGYTF
TGCGCCAGCAGCTTGGCCCCAGGGGGCGACTATGGCTACACCTTC
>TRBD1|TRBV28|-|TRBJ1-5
CASSLEIGTDSNQPQHF
TGTGCCAGCAGTTTAGAAATCGGGACAGACAGCAATCAGCCCCAGCATTTT
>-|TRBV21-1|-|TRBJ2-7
CASTPLPEGVDEQYF
TGTGCCAGCACCCCGCTCCCAGAAGGGGTCGACGAGCAGTACTTC
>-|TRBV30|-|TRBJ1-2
CAWLSFSGGYTF
TGTGCCTGGCTCTCCTTCAGTGGTGGCTACACCTTC
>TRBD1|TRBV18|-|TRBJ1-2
CASSPTGQGRVGYTF
TGTGCCAGCTCACCCACGGGACAGGGAAGGGTTGGCTACACCTTC
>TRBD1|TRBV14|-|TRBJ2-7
CASSQEGGQGAHEQYF
TGTGCCAGCAGCCAAGAAGGCGGACAGGGGGCCCACGAGCAGTACTTC
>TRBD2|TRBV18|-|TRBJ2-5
CASSALTSGGKETQYF
TGTGCCAGCTCAGCACTGACTAGCGGAGGCAAAGAGACCCAGTACTTC
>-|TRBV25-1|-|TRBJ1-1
CASRVGGDTEAFF
TGTGCCAGCAGGGTAGGGGGGGACACTGAAGCTTTCTTT
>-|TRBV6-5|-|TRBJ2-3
CASSYSLLATDTQYF
TGTGCCAGCAGTTACTCGCTCTTAGCTACAGATACGCAGTATTTT
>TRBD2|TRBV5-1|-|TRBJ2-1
CASSLGLAEYNEQFF
TGCGCCAGCAGCTTGGGACTAGCGGAATACAATGAGCAGTTCTTC
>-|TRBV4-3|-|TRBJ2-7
CASSPMAGSYEQYF
TGCGCCAGCAGCCCCATGGCGGGAAGCTACGAGCAGTACTTC
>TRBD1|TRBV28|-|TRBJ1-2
CASSPRDRGYTF
TGTGCCAGCAGTCCCCGGGACAGGGGCTACACCTTC
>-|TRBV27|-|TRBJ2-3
CASRQSGADTQYF
TGTGCCAGCAGACAAAGTGGAGCAGATACGCAGTATTTT
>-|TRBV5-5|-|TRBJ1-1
CASSPRQATEAFF
TGTGCCAGCAGCCCTCGCCAGGCCACTGAAGCTTTCTTT
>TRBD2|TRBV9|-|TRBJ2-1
CASSTHPQGTRVEQFF
TGTGCCAGCAGCACCCATCCTCAGGGGACTAGGGTTGAGCAGTTCTTC
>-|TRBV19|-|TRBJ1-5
CASSTGTRGDQPQHF
TGTGCCAGTAGTACCGGGACAAGGGGTGATCAGCCCCAGCATTTT
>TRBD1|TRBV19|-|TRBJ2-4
CASSLDREQNIQYF
TGTGCCAGTAGTTTGGACAGGGAGCAAAACATTCAGTACTTC
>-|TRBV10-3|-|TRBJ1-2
CAISELAGANYGYTF
TGTGCCATCAGTGAGTTGGCTGGGGCAAACTATGGCTACACCTTC
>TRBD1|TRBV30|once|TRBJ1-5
CAWSRDRAGNQPQHF
TGTGCCTGGAGCCGGGACAGGGCGGGGAATCAGCCCCAGCATTTT
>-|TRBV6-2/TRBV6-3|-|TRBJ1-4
CASGRANPNEKLFF
TGTGCCAGCGGCCGGGCGAACCCGAATGAAAAACTGTTTTTT
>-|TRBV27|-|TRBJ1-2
CASKGRARNYGYTF
TGTGCCAGCAAGGGGAGGGCGAGGAACTATGGCTACACCTTC
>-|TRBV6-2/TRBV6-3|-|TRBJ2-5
CASSSIRGSEETQYF
TGTGCCAGCAGTTCGATTAGGGGGTCCGAAGAGACCCAGTACTTC
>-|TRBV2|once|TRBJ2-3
CASRAELGTDTQYF
TGTGCCAGCAGGGCCGAATTGGGCACAGATACGCAGTATTTT
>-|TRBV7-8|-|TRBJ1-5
CASSLQGNQPQHF
TGTGCCAGCAGTCTCCAGGGGAATCAGCCCCAGCATTTT
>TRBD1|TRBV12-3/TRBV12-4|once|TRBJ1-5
CARVTGWQPQHF
TGTGCCAGGGTGACAGGGTGGCAGCCCCAGCATTTT
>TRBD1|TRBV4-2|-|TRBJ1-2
CASSHADRELGGYTF
TGTGCCAGCAGCCACGCCGACAGGGAATTGGGAGGCTACACCTTC